The T cell receptor (beta chain) described here comes from a study of blood T cell repertoires in COVID-19. At the level of the study: The origin of the acute and convalescent COVID-19 samples was the United States, Italy and Spain. Nucleic acid was either cDNA or gDNA, and it came from T cells, B-cell-depleted T cells, or PBMCs.

Methods used by the authors: The authors estimated nucleated cell counts from reference gene primer amplification. Data came from immunoSEQ multiplex PCR; TCRdb stores just in-frame clones and leaves some out. V and J calls plus clone size are reproduced from that table; the DNA served to infer D and trimming. The sample lists fewer than 80,000 clones, around 74% occurring once. V shed 5 bases, J shed 2 bases, and the junction held 8 bases outside the gene matches. This CDR3 is 16 amino acids long. CDR1 and CDR2 (germline): SEHNR, FQNEAQ (reference sequence). The source of this sequence is a woman aged 80 or over with acute or convalescent COVID-19. What was sequenced was peripheral blood. The V gene is TRBV7-9, the J gene TRBJ2-2; TRBD1 aligns across 7 bases. The CDR3 coding sequence is TGTGCCAGCAGCCCTGACAGGGTTAGCAACACCGGGGAGCTGTTTTTT. Its protein is CASSPDRVSNTGELFF.